A selection of T cell receptor beta chains follows, all from one sample in a study of cytomegalovirus exposure and HLA in healthy donors. Data came from immunoSEQ multiplex PCR; TCRdb stores just in-frame clones and leaves some out. The profile shows approximately 40,000 clones, about 66% of them singletons. The specimen sequenced was PBMCs. The receptors shown here come from a man aged 50 to 59 in good health and CMV-seropositive. CDR3s include the opening cysteine and the closing phenylalanine or tryptophan. A D gene is named only where the DNA matches it firmly. Size values are once, few and many counts, or a class for expanded clones, and some rows have none.

>TRBD1|14|-|TRBV15|TRBJ1-3
CATTQDRGRNTIYF
TGTGCCACCACCCAGGACAGGGGACGAAACACCATATATTTT
>-|14|-|TRBV7-9|TRBJ1-1
CASSAQVMNTEAFF
TGTGCCAGCAGCGCACAGGTTATGAACACTGAAGCTTTCTTT
>TRBD1|15|-|TRBV9|TRBJ1-2
CASSVGTGGNYGYTF
TGTGCCAGCAGCGTGGGGACAGGGGGCAACTATGGCTACACCTTC
>TRBD2|16|-|TRBV14|TRBJ2-3
CASSQGRLATPDTQYF
TGTGCCAGCAGCCAAGGGAGACTAGCAACTCCAGATACGCAGTATTTT
>TRBD2|15|-|TRBV29-1|TRBJ2-7
CSVERLAGGLYEQYF
TGCAGCGTTGAGCGACTAGCGGGGGGCCTCTACGAGCAGTACTTC
>-|13|once|TRBV5-6|TRBJ2-1
CASSLRTYNEQFF
TGTGCCAGCAGCTTGAGGACTTACAATGAGCAGTTCTTC
>-|13|-|TRBV6-5|TRBJ1-2
CASSYSGGGGYTF
TGTGCCAGCAGTTACTCGGGGGGAGGTGGCTACACCTTC
>TRBD1|15|once|TRBV7-3|TRBJ1-6
CASSLSGQGNSPLHF
TGTGCCAGCAGCTTATCAGGACAGGGGAATTCACCCCTCCACTTT
>TRBD2|13|-|TRBV6-6|TRBJ2-7
CATSGGGRYEQYF
TGTGCCACCTCTGGCGGGGGGAGGTACGAGCAGTACTTC
>-|13|-|TRBV7-2|TRBJ1-5
CASSLRWNQPQHF
TGTGCCAGCAGCTTACGGTGGAATCAGCCCCAGCATTTT
>-|16|once|TRBV7-8|TRBJ1-3
CASSFSPGNPGNTVYF
TGTGCCAGCAGCTTTTCACCAGGGAATCCTGGAAACACCGTATATTTT
>-|13|-|TRBV29-1|TRBJ2-5
CSVERGLQETQYF
TGCAGCGTTGAACGTGGCCTCCAAGAGACCCAGTACTTC
>TRBD2|16|-|TRBV7-2|TRBJ2-7
CASSLEGGDYPYEQYF
TGTGCCAGCAGCTTAGAGGGCGGGGACTACCCCTACGAGCAGTACTTC
>TRBD1|16|-|TRBV6-5|TRBJ2-4
CASSYSIGQGKNIQYF
TGTGCCAGCAGTTACTCGATCGGACAGGGCAAAAACATTCAGTACTTC
>-|15|-|TRBV7-9|TRBJ2-3
CASSYPTGLTDTQYF
TGTGCCAGCAGTTACCCAACGGGTCTCACAGATACGCAGTATTTT
>TRBD1|15|-|TRBV2|TRBJ1-2
CASSEALGQADGYTF
TGTGCCAGCAGTGAAGCGCTAGGACAGGCAGACGGCTACACCTTC
>-|15|-|TRBV28|TRBJ1-5
CASSLREGTNQPQHF
TGTGCCAGCAGTTTAAGGGAGGGGACCAATCAGCCCCAGCATTTT
>TRBD2|15|-|TRBV10-3|TRBJ2-3
CAISEASGTTDTQYF
TGTGCCATCAGTGAAGCTAGCGGGACCACAGATACGCAGTATTTT
>TRBD2|14|-|TRBV2|TRBJ2-5
CASGSGGPQETQYF
TGTGCCAGCGGGAGCGGGGGCCCTCAAGAGACCCAGTACTTC
>TRBD2|18|-|TRBV4-1|TRBJ2-2
CASSQGLAGASNTGELFF
TGCGCCAGCAGCCAAGGTCTAGCGGGGGCATCGAACACCGGGGAGCTGTTTTTT
>TRBD1|17|-|TRBV10-3|TRBJ1-3
CAISESVGTGGGNTIYF
TGTGCCATCAGTGAGTCGGTCGGGACAGGGGGAGGAAACACCATATATTTT
>TRBD2|17|few|TRBV11-3|TRBJ2-7
CASSLSRPTSGGHEQYF
TGTGCCAGCAGCTTATCCCGCCCCACTAGCGGGGGACACGAGCAGTACTTC
>-|16|-|TRBV2|TRBJ1-6
CASRGRDRRNNSPLHF
TGTGCCAGCAGAGGCAGGGATAGAAGGAATAATTCACCCCTCCACTTT
>TRBD1|13|few|TRBV11-1|TRBJ1-1
CASRFSGTGEAFF
TGTGCCAGCAGATTTTCCGGGACAGGCGAAGCTTTCTTT
>-|13|few|TRBV7-2|TRBJ1-5
CASSTHSNQPQHF
TGTGCCAGCAGCACACATAGCAATCAGCCCCAGCATTTT
>-|14|-|TRBV5-1|TRBJ2-3
CASSLVIEKDTQYF
TGCGCCAGCAGCTTGGTAATAGAGAAAGATACGCAGTATTTT
>TRBD1|16|few|TRBV7-2|TRBJ2-1
CASSFQGANSYNEQFF
TGTGCCAGCAGCTTTCAGGGGGCGAACTCCTACAATGAGCAGTTCTTC
>TRBD1|16|once|TRBV19|TRBJ1-6
CASSIVRDRDNSPLHF
TGTGCCAGTAGTATAGTCCGGGACAGGGACAATTCACCCCTCCACTTT
>-|15|-|TRBV4-3|TRBJ1-2
CASSQARLAGLGYTF
TGCGCCAGCAGCCAGGCCCGGTTAGCGGGGCTGGGCTACACCTTC
>-|15|-|TRBV6-1|TRBJ1-4
CASVQSGRAGEKLFF
TGTGCCAGCGTCCAATCCGGGAGGGCCGGTGAAAAACTGTTTTTT
>-|14|-|TRBV19|TRBJ1-6
CASSIGQYNSPLHF
TGTGCCAGTAGTATAGGACAATATAATTCACCCCTCCACTTT
>TRBD1|15|-|TRBV6-4|TRBJ2-3
CASSPTGSSTDTQYF
TGTGCCAGCAGTCCGACAGGGAGTAGCACAGATACGCAGTATTTT
>TRBD1|15|-|TRBV6-1|TRBJ2-5
CASSDRGKGQETQYF
TGTGCCAGCAGTGACAGGGGGAAAGGACAAGAGACCCAGTACTTC
>TRBD1|14|few|TRBV10-3|TRBJ2-3
CAIRRDRGGDTQYF
TGTGCCATCAGAAGGGACAGGGGTGGGGATACGCAGTATTTT
>-|13|-|TRBV6-7|TRBJ2-4
CASKGEAKNIQYF
TGTGCCAGCAAGGGGGAGGCCAAAAACATTCAGTACTTC
>TRBD2|14|-|TRBV9|TRBJ2-1
CASSPGSGGREQFF
TGTGCCAGCAGCCCTGGCAGCGGGGGAAGGGAGCAGTTCTTC
>-|15|-|TRBV7-8|TRBJ2-7
CASSLQARGSYEQYF
TGTGCCAGCAGCTTACAGGCCAGGGGCTCCTACGAGCAGTACTTC
>-|13|-|TRBV9|TRBJ1-2
CASSVDGLYGYTF
TGTGCCAGCAGCGTAGACGGACTCTATGGCTACACCTTC
>-|14|few|TRBV5-6|TRBJ2-7
CASSLVAVSYEQYF
TGTGCCAGCAGCTTGGTGGCAGTCTCCTACGAGCAGTACTTC
>-|12|once|TRBV30|TRBJ1-5
CAYDISNQPQHF
TGTGCCTATGACATTAGCAATCAGCCCCAGCATTTT
>TRBD1|13|-|TRBV30|TRBJ2-2
CAWSDRGTGELFF
TGTGCCTGGAGTGACAGGGGGACCGGGGAGCTGTTTTTT
>-|11|-|TRBV19|TRBJ2-2
CASTSGGELFF
TGTGCCAGTACCTCGGGGGGGGAGCTGTTTTTT
>-|12|few|TRBV7-2|TRBJ2-5
CASTPGEETQYF
TGTGCCAGCACCCCAGGGGAAGAGACCCAGTACTTC
>TRBD1|19|-|TRBV7-2|TRBJ1-1
CASSLVVAVGQAKNTEAFF
TGTGCCAGCAGCTTAGTAGTAGCAGTTGGACAGGCAAAGAACACTGAAGCTTTCTTT
>-|15|-|TRBV5-1|TRBJ2-5
CASSLGGFEKETQYF
TGCGCCAGCAGCTTAGGGGGATTTGAGAAGGAGACCCAGTACTTC
>TRBD2|15|once|TRBV9|TRBJ2-3
CASSDPGGRGDTQYF
TGTGCCAGCAGCGACCCGGGGGGGCGAGGAGATACGCAGTATTTT